The 9 T cell receptor beta chains given below trace back to one sample, sequenced in a study of blood T cell repertoires in COVID-19. Clones were sequenced by immunoSEQ multiplex PCR, and TCRdb holds only the in-frame ones, with some missing. The sample carries nearly 300,000 clones, approximately 84% recorded once. The sequenced material came from peripheral blood. These receptors all stem from a human donor with COVID-19, enrolled during active disease. The donor label of this sample is uncertain.

The genes are TRBV7-3 and TRBJ2-2, with D maybe TRBD1 (5 bases). Trimming left V 1 base short and J 2 bases short, with 11 bases between. The CDR3 consists of 16 residues. Germline V CDR1 and CDR2: SGHTA, FQGTGA. The CDR3 nucleotides are TGTGCCAGCAGCTTAAGTTCAGGGTTCAACACCGGGGAGCTGTTTTTT. Encoded protein: CASSLSSGFNTGELFF.

The sample holds one count of this clone. The rearrangement joins TRBV28 to TRBJ2-3; 11 bases align to TRBD2. This CDR3 comprises 17 residues. The J segment lost 1 base and the V segment lost 5 bases, leaving 8 bases of the junction unmatched. Germline CDR1 MDHEN, CDR2 SYDVKM. The CDR3: CASSPGLAVTGTDTQYF. For the CDR3, the DNA is TGTGCCAGCAGTCCGGGACTAGCGGTTACAGGCACAGATACGCAGTATTTT.

The chain couples TRBV6-2 or TRBV6-3 to TRBJ2-3, with a tentative D call TRBD2 (6 bases). CDR3 length: 16 amino acids. V was pared by 2 bases and J by 1 base, with 13 bases between. The germline CDR1 and CDR2 sequences are MNHEY and SVGEGT. CDR3 sequence (DNA): TGTGCCAGCAGTTACGGGCAGGGCGGGGGCACAGATACGCAGTATTTT. Amino acids: CASSYGQGGGTDTQYF.

The rearrangement links TRBV7-3 to TRBJ2-5; D is undetermined. CDR3 size: 13 residues. Germline V gene data show CDR1 as SGHTA and CDR2 as FQGTGA. Trimming removed 5 bases at V and 5 bases at J, with 12 bases between. The CDR3 nucleotides are TGTGCCAGCAGCCCCCATCGTGAGGAGACCCAGTACTTC. Amino acid sequence: CASSPHREETQYF.

The gene calls are TRBV10-1 and TRBJ2-7; 7 bases are shared with TRBD1. The CDR3 is 16 amino acids. From germline, CDR1 is WNHNN and CDR2 SYGVQD (reference sequence). The trim removed 3 bases at V and 3 bases at J, leaving 11 bases unmatched. This CDR3 is CASSDPRQGAGYEQYF. The CDR3 region has the DNA TGCGCCAGCAGTGACCCCCGACAGGGCGCGGGCTACGAGCAGTACTTC.

This rearrangement joins TRBV11-1 to TRBJ1-4; D not resolved. This CDR3 has 16 residues. Germline V gene lookup returns CDR1 SGHAT and CDR2 FQDESV (reference sequence). Trimming shortened V by 1 base and J by 6 bases, and 15 bases separated the two germline ends. CDR3 amino acids: CASSLEGARIHEKLFF. CDR3 sequence (DNA): TGTGCCAGCAGCTTAGAGGGAGCACGGATCCATGAAAAACTGTTTTTT.

The gene calls are TRBV29-1 and TRBJ2-7; 8 nucleotides line up with TRBD1. Trimming at V came to 5 bases and at J to 4 bases, leaving 10 bases not matched to a gene. The CDR3 spans 14 residues. The germline V gene encodes CDR1 SQVTM and CDR2 ANQGSEA. The DNA of the CDR3 is TGCAGCGTTAAAACCTCAGGGGGCGAGTACGAGCAGTACTTC. Encoded protein: CSVKTSGGEYEQYF.

The chain has TRBV4-3 and TRBJ1-2; 7 positions match TRBD1. This CDR3 has 18 amino acids. Unmatched junction bases numbered 11, after V lost 0 bases and J lost 1 base. Germline V CDR1 and CDR2: LGHNA, YSLEER. CDR3 protein: CASSQDLGTALYNYGYTF. In DNA form, the CDR3 reads TGCGCCAGCAGCCAAGATCTGGGGACAGCCCTTTATAACTATGGCTACACCTTC.

This clone was recorded a few times. V usage is TRBV21-1 and J usage is TRBJ2-2; the D call in the table, TRBD2, was not verified against the DNA. TRBV21-1 is annotated as a pseudogene. The CDR3 covers 17 residues. CDR3: CASSSPTSGRWAGELFF. The CDR3 region has the DNA TGTGCCAGCAGCAGCCCCACTAGCGGGAGATGGGCCGGGGAGCTGTTTTTT.